This T cell receptor (beta chain) was captured in a study of blood T cell repertoires in COVID-19. This CDR3 region has 14 residues. V shed 0 bases and J shed 5 bases, with 10 bases lying between them. The germline V gene encodes CDR1 LNHNV and CDR2 YYDKDF (reference sequence). This clone was recorded a few times. How the authors handled the data: Estimates of nucleated cell counts were drawn from the amplification of reference gene primers. The protocol was immunoSEQ multiplex PCR, while the TCRdb copy is restricted to in-frame clones and leaves out a portion. From that table come the V and J calls and clone size; the DNA was used to work out D and trimming. The repertoire holds roughly 250,000 clones, over 65% seen once, with about 3.5% in the top ten.

The TCR comes from an elderly woman with acute or convalescent COVID-19. The specimen was peripheral blood. This chain connects TRBV15 to TRBJ2-5, with D perhaps TRBD2 (6 bases). The CDR3 loop reads CATSRDGGLETQYF. The CDR3, as DNA: TGTGCCACCAGCAGAGACGGGGGTCTCGAGACCCAGTACTTC.